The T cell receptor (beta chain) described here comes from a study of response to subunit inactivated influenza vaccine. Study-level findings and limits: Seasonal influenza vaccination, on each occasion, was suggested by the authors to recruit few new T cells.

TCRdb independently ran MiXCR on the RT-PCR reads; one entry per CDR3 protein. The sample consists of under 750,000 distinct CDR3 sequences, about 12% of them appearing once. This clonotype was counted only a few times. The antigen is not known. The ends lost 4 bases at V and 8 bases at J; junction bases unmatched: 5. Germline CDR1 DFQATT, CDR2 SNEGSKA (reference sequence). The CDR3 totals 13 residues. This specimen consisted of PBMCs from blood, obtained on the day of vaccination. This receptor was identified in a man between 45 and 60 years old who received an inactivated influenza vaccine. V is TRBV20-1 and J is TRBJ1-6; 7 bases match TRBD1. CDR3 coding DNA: TGCAGTGCTACAACAGGGGCTCATTCACCCCTCCACTTT. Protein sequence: CSATTGAHSPLHF.